The 15 T cell receptor beta chains reported below all come from one sample, sequenced in a study of blood T cell repertoires in COVID-19. TCRdb's copy holds only in-frame clones and misses some; the assay was immunoSEQ multiplex PCR. The sample comprises 300,000 to 500,000 clones, around 89% of which are singletons, and approximately 0.96% rests with the top ten. The sample taken for sequencing was PBMCs or T cells enriched from blood (not recorded which). All receptors derive from a woman aged 30 to 39 with acute COVID-19.

The CDR3 nucleotides are TGTGCCAGCAGTTTCATTACGAGCTCCTATAATTCACCCCTCCACTTT. Its translation is CASSFITSSYNSPLHF. The chain recombines TRBV28 with TRBJ1-6; D remains ambiguous. From germline, CDR1 is MDHEN and CDR2 SYDVKM. V was cut by 3 bases and J by 0 bases, with 9 bases left in between. This CDR3 spans 16 amino acids.

The chain is built from TRBV5-1 and TRBJ2-2, with TRBD1 identical over 7 bases. Germline loops: CDR1 SGHRS, CDR2 YFSETQ. CDR3 length: 15 amino acids. J lost 6 bases, V lost 0 bases, and 5 bases had no gene match. The CDR3 reads CASSLVPQGSGELFF. CDR3 bases: TGCGCCAGCAGCTTGGTGCCACAGGGGTCCGGGGAGCTGTTTTTT.

The chain carries TRBV6-1 and TRBJ1-4; perhaps TRBD1 as D (6 bases). Germline V CDR1 and CDR2: MNHNS, SASEGT. Trimming removed 4 bases from V and 1 base from J, with 13 bases in between. CDR3 length: 16 residues. CDR3 in amino acids: CASSGITGITNEKLFF. DNA for the CDR3: TGTGCCAGCAGTGGGATCACAGGGATAACTAATGAAAAACTGTTTTTT.

The genes are TRBV29-1 and TRBJ1-2; weak D call: TRBD1 (5 bases). Germline V gene data show CDR1 as SQVTM and CDR2 as ANQGSEA. This CDR3 is 11 amino acids long. Trimming removed 8 bases at V and 7 bases at J, with 14 bases between. The CDR3 DNA is TGCAGCTTGCTGCAGGGAGGTGGCTACACCTTC. Translation: CSLLQGGGYTF.

The V gene is TRBV4-3, the J gene TRBJ1-2; the match to TRBD1 covers 9 bases. CDR1 LGHNA and CDR2 YSLEER come from the germline V gene. With 0 bases clipped from V and 4 bases from J, the junction kept 6 bases outside the gene matches. The CDR3 covers 16 residues. CDR3 DNA sequence: TGCGCCAGCAGCCAAGATCTCGGGACAGGGAGCTATGGCTACACCTTC. This codes for CASSQDLGTGSYGYTF.

This chain uses TRBV3-1 (or the pseudogene TRBV3-2) with TRBJ2-3; 12 bases agree with TRBD2. CDR1 and CDR2 (germline): LGHDT, YNNKEL (reference sequence). The CDR3 covers 16 residues. V shed 5 bases, J shed 1 base, and the junction held 4 bases outside the gene matches. CDR3 protein: CASSTRLAGGTDTQYF. As DNA, the CDR3 is TGTGCCAGCAGCACCCGACTAGCGGGGGGCACAGATACGCAGTATTTT.

This clone was seen a handful of times. The J gene is TRBJ2-1, the V gene TRBV2; TRBD2 matches 10 bases. The CDR3 contains 14 residues. With V trimmed by 7 bases and J by 3 bases, 3 bases remained unmatched. The V gene's germline CDR1 is SNHLY and CDR2 FYNNEI. CDR3 amino acids: CASIGTSDYNEQFF. CDR3 nucleotides: TGTGCCAGCATTGGGACTAGCGACTACAATGAGCAGTTCTTC.

The chain uses TRBV5-1 and TRBJ2-7, with 15 bases matching TRBD2. The germline V gene encodes CDR1 SGHRS and CDR2 YFSETQ. V was pared by 7 bases and J by 6 bases, with 11 bases of the junction left unmatched. The CDR3 covers 16 residues. The CDR3 nucleotides read TGCGCCAGCGCCCCCGGGACTAGCGGGGGGAATTCCGAGCAGTACTTC. Its protein is CASAPGTSGGNSEQYF.

The V gene is TRBV10-1, the J gene TRBJ2-4; no definite D call. Trimming cost V 3 bases and J 0 bases, with 9 bases left between them. The CDR3 loop spans 15 amino acids. Germline assignment: CDR1 WNHNN and CDR2 SYGVQD (reference sequence). This chain's CDR3 is CASSDGPLAKNIQYF. The CDR3 DNA sequence: TGCGCCAGCAGTGACGGTCCATTAGCCAAAAACATTCAGTACTTC.

This clone was recorded a few times. The CDR3 bases are TGCGCCAGCAGCCACGAGACAGGGGCTAACTATGGCTACACCTTC. As protein: CASSHETGANYGYTF. The V call is TRBV4-1, the J call TRBJ1-2; 8 bases fit TRBD1. The V segment lost 3 bases and the J segment 0 bases; nucleotides outside the gene matches: 3. The CDR3 runs 15 residues. In germline, CDR1 is MGHRA, CDR2 YSYEKL.

This sequence joins TRBV6-5 and TRBJ2-1, with 9 bases that match TRBD2. With V trimmed by 1 base and J by 7 bases, 8 bases remained unmatched. CDR1 and CDR2 from the germline V gene are MNHEY and SVGAGI. The CDR3 runs to 16 residues. The CDR3 sequence is CASSYLGLAPNNEQFF. The CDR3 DNA reads TGTGCCAGCAGTTACTTGGGACTAGCCCCTAATAATGAGCAGTTCTTC.

The chain has TRBV7-9 and TRBJ1-6, with TRBD1 as a possible D gene (5 bases). Trimming removed 5 bases from V and 5 bases from J, with 10 bases in between. The germline V gene has CDR1 SEHNR and CDR2 FQNEAQ (reference sequence). This CDR3 has 14 amino acids. The CDR3 DNA reads as TGTGCCAGCAGCCAGACGGACAATAATTCACCCCTCCACTTT. Its protein is CASSQTDNNSPLHF.

In its sample, this clone was seen once. In nucleotides, the CDR3 is TGTGCCAGCAGCAAAGAGGGACAGGGTCGGTACGAGCAGTACTTC. Its translation: CASSKEGQGRYEQYF. This chain links TRBV5-5 with TRBJ2-7, with TRBD1 identical over 9 bases. Per germline, CDR1 SGHKS and CDR2 YYEKEE (reference sequence). Unmatched junction bases numbered 9, after V lost 4 bases and J lost 4 bases. This CDR3 is 15 amino acids long.

This chain uses TRBV5-8 with TRBJ1-5; 7 bases are shared with TRBD1. This CDR3 is 17 amino acids long. The V and J ends lost 0 bases and 5 bases, in that order; junction bases with no gene match: 11. The germline gives CDR1 SGHTS, CDR2 YDEGEE. The CDR3 DNA reads TGTGCCAGCAGCTTGGCCCAGGACAGGATTACTGATCAGCCCCAGCATTTT. This translates into CASSLAQDRITDQPQHF. Drawing the rest from reference TRBV5-8 and TRBJ1-5, the complete variable domain is EAGVTQSPTHLIKTRGQQATLRCSPISGHTSVYWYQQALGLGLQFLLWYDEGEERNRGNFPPRFSGRQFPNYSSELNVNALELEDSALYLCASSLAQDRITDQPQHFGDGTRLSIL.

The CDR3 coding sequence is TGTGCCATCAGTGTTGCAGATAATGAAAAACTGTTTTTT. Translated, it gives CAISVADNEKLFF. The chain combines TRBV10-3 with TRBJ1-4; D call uncertain. CDR3 length: 13 residues. The germline V and J ends were trimmed by 4 bases and 4 bases, with 7 bases remaining between them. Germline V lookup: CDR1 ENHRY, CDR2 SYGVKD.